The entry that follows covers one TCR beta chain sequence. Per the study methods: Researchers report that nucleated cell counts were estimated from reference gene primer amplification. Produced via immunoSEQ multiplex PCR; TCRdb's table is partial and in-frame only. That table gives V, J and clone size, and the DNA gave D and trimming. Found here are approximately 250,000 clones, about 89% of them singletons; the top ten hold approximately 3.7%. The V gene lost 6 bases and the J gene lost 4 bases, with 12 bases spanning the gap. The CDR3 sequence is 13 residues long. The germline V gene encodes CDR1 LNHDA and CDR2 SQIVND (reference sequence). The participants were between about 18 and 90 years old and came from 24 US areas. In assigning cohorts, the study relied on participant-reported clinical history. The record originates from a study of blood T cell repertoires in COVID-19. Study-wide background: The study drew acute and convalescent COVID-19 samples from the United States, Italy and Spain.

This TCR came from a woman between 25 and 40 years old who had recovered from COVID-19. Material: PBMCs or T cells enriched from blood (not recorded which). This chain joins TRBV19 and TRBJ1-2; possibly TRBD1 for D (5 bases). This CDR3 is CASSARGGYGYTF. Written as DNA, the CDR3 is TGTGCCAGTAGCGCGAGGGGAGGCTATGGCTACACCTTC. The full variable domain, rest sourced from reference TRBV19 and TRBJ1-2, is DGGITQSPKYLFRKEGQNVTLSCEQNLNHDAMYWYRQDPGQGLRLIYYSQIVNDFQKGDIAEGYSVSREKKESFPLTVTSAQKNPTAFYLCASSARGGYGYTFGSGTRLTVV.